Below, 31 T cell receptor beta chains from the same sample are listed, as sequenced in a study of identical twins. One entry per CDR3 protein, called by TCRdb with MiXCR from the 5' RACE reads. The data show more than 200,000 distinct CDR3 sequences, with roughly 9.4% seen just once and around 5% held by the top ten. Sequencing was carried out using memory (CD45RO+) T cells sorted from blood. Receptors were obtained from a woman between 18 and 30 years old in good health.

There are a few counts of this clonotype. The rearrangement links TRBV20-1 to TRBJ2-7; 12 positions agree with TRBD2. Germline V CDR1 and CDR2: DFQATT, SNEGSKA (reference sequence). V lost 5 bases to trimming and J lost 5 bases; unmatched junction nucleotides: 10. The CDR3 is 15 residues long. The DNA of the CDR3 is TGCAGTGCTTCTAAGACTAGCGGGAGCCCCCACGAGCAGTACTTC. Its translation: CSASKTSGSPHEQYF.

This clonotype was found many times. The gene calls are TRBV10-3 and TRBJ2-3, with TRBD2 matching over 13 bases. Germline V gene lookup returns CDR1 ENHRY and CDR2 SYGVKD. V shed 7 bases and J 1 base; nucleotides not matched to a gene: 8. The CDR3 consists of 17 residues. CDR3 amino acids: CAIKPTSGRAGTDTQYF. The CDR3, as DNA: TGTGCCATCAAACCCACTAGCGGGAGGGCAGGCACAGATACGCAGTATTTT.

This rearrangement joins TRBV12-5 to TRBJ2-1; 8 nucleotides match TRBD2. The CDR3 sequence is 20 residues long. The V gene's germline CDR1 is LGHNT and CDR2 FRNRAP. Unmatched junction bases numbered 16, after V lost 1 base and J lost 2 bases. In DNA form, the CDR3 reads TGTGCTAGTGGTTTGGGTTCGACGCGGGAGGCTCCTAGTCCCTACAATGAGCAGTTCTTC. It codes for CASGLGSTREAPSPYNEQFF.

This clonotype turned up a few times. The V call is TRBV5-6, the J call TRBJ2-7; D remains unclear. The CDR3 has 14 residues. CDR1 and CDR2 (germline): SGHDT, YYEEEE. The germline V and J ends were trimmed by 1 base and 4 bases, with 12 bases remaining between them. The CDR3 spells CASSLSPGPYEQYF. Here the CDR3 DNA reads TGTGCCAGCAGCTTGTCTCCGGGTCCTTACGAGCAGTACTTC.

This clonotype occurred many times. V is TRBV20-1 and J is TRBJ2-1; D not certain. This CDR3 comprises 12 residues. V was clipped by 4 bases and J by 6 bases, with 10 bases between them. Germline V gives CDR1 DFQATT, CDR2 SNEGSKA (reference sequence). In DNA form, the CDR3 reads TGCAGTGCTACCCCCTCGGGCAATGAGCAGTTCTTC. Protein sequence: CSATPSGNEQFF.

This clonotype was seen ten or more times. The V gene is TRBV29-1, the J gene TRBJ1-1; a possible D gene is TRBD1 (6 bases). Per the germline V gene, CDR1 is SQVTM and CDR2 is ANQGSEA. V dropped 5 bases and J dropped 0 bases, with 10 bases sitting between them. The CDR3 has 13 amino acids. CDR3 coding DNA: TGCAGCGTTCGAGGGGGGATGAACACTGAAGCTTTCTTT. Translation gives CSVRGGMNTEAFF.

The rearrangement links TRBV20-1 to TRBJ2-7; TRBD1 agrees at 7 bases. V shed 6 bases and J 4 bases; nucleotides not matched to a gene: 6. CDR1 is DFQATT and CDR2 is SNEGSKA in the germline V gene (reference sequence). The CDR3 is 12 residues long. CDR3 region: CSAQQGNYEQYF. The CDR3 DNA sequence: TGCAGTGCCCAACAGGGGAATTACGAGCAGTACTTC.

This clonotype was seen ten or more times. The rearrangement uses TRBV6-5 and TRBJ1-6; D call uncertain. This CDR3 contains 14 residues. The V end was cut by 0 bases, the J end by 11 bases, with 11 bases between. Germline CDR1 is MNHEY and CDR2 is SVGAGI. In DNA form, the CDR3 reads TGTGCCAGCAGTTACTCAGGGCCCCCGGCACCCCTCCACTTT. Translating it yields CASSYSGPPAPLHF.

At least ten counts were recorded for this clonotype. The chain combines TRBV15 with TRBJ2-1; D may be TRBD2 (6 bases). CDR1 is LNHNV, CDR2 YYDKDF, per germline (reference sequence). With 8 bases removed from V and 7 bases from J, the gap between germline ends came to 9 bases. The CDR3 contains 11 residues. CDR3: CATLRGNEQFF. CDR3 in DNA: TGTGCCACCCTCCGGGGGAATGAGCAGTTCTTC.

This clonotype has just a few counts. The J gene is TRBJ2-2, the V gene TRBV5-6; 7 bases are a match to TRBD1. V shed 0 bases, J shed 3 bases, and the junction held 5 bases outside the gene matches. CDR3 length: 16 residues. CDR1 is SGHDT and CDR2 is YYEEEE in the germline V gene. CDR3 nucleotide sequence: TGTGCCAGCAGCTTGGACAGGGGTACGGACACCGGGGAGCTGTTTTTT. Residues: CASSLDRGTDTGELFF.

The chain uses TRBV5-5 and TRBJ1-1; D is ambiguous. The CDR3 consists of 12 residues. The V gene lost 4 bases and the J gene lost 5 bases, with 9 bases spanning the gap. Per the germline V gene, CDR1 is SGHKS and CDR2 is YYEKEE (reference sequence). CDR3: CASSQTGTEAFF. CDR3 DNA sequence: TGTGCCAGCAGCCAGACTGGAACTGAAGCTTTCTTT.

This clonotype came up many times. V is TRBV20-1 and J is TRBJ1-4; 8 bases are a match to TRBD1. Germline V gene sequence: CDR1 DFQATT, CDR2 SNEGSKA (reference sequence). V shed 5 bases, J shed 8 bases, and the junction held 10 bases outside the gene matches. The CDR3 consists of 14 residues. The CDR3 coding sequence is TGCAGTGCTCGCGGACAGGGAGGAAGGGAAAAACTGTTTTTT. As protein: CSARGQGGREKLFF.

The genes are TRBV28 and TRBJ1-2, with D possibly matching TRBD1 (5 bases). Germline V gene data show CDR1 as MDHEN and CDR2 as SYDVKM. The CDR3 spans 13 residues. Trimming shortened V by 3 bases and J by 7 bases, and 12 bases separated the two germline ends. For the CDR3, the DNA is TGTGCCAGCAGTTTTCGGCGGGGCGGTGGCTACACCTTC. Its protein is CASSFRRGGGYTF.

In this sample, this clonotype turned up a few times. The CDR3 protein is CASSESRGRDQETQYF. DNA of the CDR3: TGTGCCAGCAGTGAATCGAGGGGCAGGGACCAAGAGACCCAGTACTTC. The chain combines TRBV25-1 with TRBJ2-5; D may correspond to TRBD1 or TRBD2 (5 bases each). The germline gives CDR1 MGHDK, CDR2 SYGVNS. The CDR3 is made up of 16 amino acids. The ends were cut back, 1 base at V and 0 bases at J, with 12 bases in the middle.

This clonotype was observed a few times. The chain couples TRBV4-2 to TRBJ2-1; D unresolved. The V gene lost 0 bases and the J gene lost 6 bases, with 6 bases spanning the gap. The CDR3 has 13 residues. The germline gives CDR1 LGHNA, CDR2 YNFKEQ. Here the CDR3 DNA reads TGTGCCAGCAGCCAAGATAGGTTCAATGAGCAGTTCTTC. This codes for CASSQDRFNEQFF.

With regard to this clonotype: Given a much more abundant clone one base away, this may be a read error. This chain joins TRBV12-3 or TRBV12-4 and TRBJ2-7, with a tentative D call TRBD1 (5 bases). With 3 bases removed from V and 2 bases from J, the gap between germline ends came to 14 bases. This CDR3 spans 15 amino acids. CDR3: CASSLVQGNTYEQYF. The CDR3 DNA reads TGTGCCAGCAGTTTGGTCCAGGGTAACACCTACGAGCAGTACTTC.

This clonotype came up a few times. This chain links TRBV27 with TRBJ2-7; 8 positions agree with TRBD1. J gave up 5 bases and V 6 bases, and 9 bases lay outside the gene matches. This CDR3 comprises 14 residues. The germline V gene has CDR1 MNHEY and CDR2 SMNVEV (reference sequence). The CDR3 protein is CASRNSGTGDEQYF. The CDR3 coding sequence is TGTGCCAGCAGGAACTCCGGGACAGGCGACGAGCAGTACTTC.

This clonotype was counted only a few times. The chain uses TRBV7-2 and TRBJ2-7, with D perhaps matching TRBD2 (6 bases). Germline loops: CDR1 SGHTA, CDR2 FQGNSA. This CDR3 has 16 residues. Deletions cut 4 bases from V and 0 bases from J, with 16 bases between. As DNA, the CDR3 is TGTGCCAGCAGCTCGAATAGCGGTCCCAGCTCCTACGAGCAGTACTTC. Translating it yields CASSSNSGPSSYEQYF.

The V and J genes are TRBV4-3 and TRBJ1-1; unclear D gene. Germline V gene sequence: CDR1 LGHNA, CDR2 YSLEER. The CDR3 extends over 18 amino acids. Trimming removed 0 bases from V and 1 base from J, with 18 bases in between. CDR3 region: CASSQEARWGLKNTEAFF. The CDR3 region has the DNA TGCGCCAGCAGCCAAGAGGCTCGCTGGGGTCTCAAGAACACTGAAGCTTTCTTT.

This clonotype was seen a handful of times. The chain carries TRBV14 and TRBJ1-6, with D possibly being TRBD1 (5 bases). Trimming removed 1 base at V and 7 bases at J, with 8 bases between. The CDR3 has 14 amino acids. Germline V gene lookup returns CDR1 SGHDN and CDR2 FVKESK. The CDR3 spells CASSQVGGNSPLHF. CDR3 bases: TGTGCCAGCAGCCAAGTCGGGGGGAATTCACCCCTCCACTTT.

This clonotype was detected only a few times. The rearrangement links TRBV20-1 to TRBJ2-7; the D gene is possibly TRBD2 (6 bases). V was clipped by 1 base and J by 2 bases, with 15 bases between them. Germline V gene sequence: CDR1 DFQATT, CDR2 SNEGSKA (reference sequence). The CDR3 is 15 residues long. The CDR3 is CSARVPRESTYEQYF. Here the CDR3 DNA reads TGCAGTGCTAGAGTCCCCCGGGAGTCAACCTACGAGCAGTACTTC.

This sequence joins TRBV20-1 and TRBJ1-6; D might be TRBD1 (5 bases). The CDR3 runs 11 residues. Trimming removed 5 bases from V and 7 bases from J, with 6 bases in between. CDR1 DFQATT and CDR2 SNEGSKA come from the germline V gene (reference sequence). CDR3 coding DNA: TGCAGTGCTCAGGGAAATTCACCCCTCCACTTT. Protein product: CSAQGNSPLHF.

This clonotype was found a few times. The chain joins TRBV7-6 to TRBJ2-5, with TRBD2 matching 10 bases. Germline loops: CDR1 SGHVS, CDR2 FNYEAQ. The V gene end was trimmed by 1 base and the J gene end by 5 bases; junction bases not matched to a gene: 7. The CDR3 consists of 16 residues. CDR3 DNA sequence: TGTGCCAGCAGCTTAGTTCCAAGACTAGCGGGTGAGACCCAGTACTTC. Translation: CASSLVPRLAGETQYF. Filled out from reference TRBV7-6 and TRBJ2-5, the complete variable domain reads GAGVSQSPRYKVTKRGQDVALRCDPISGHVSLYWYRQALGQGPEFLTYFNYEAQQDKSGLPNDRFSAERPEGSISTLTIQRTEQRDSAMYRCASSLVPRLAGETQYFGPGTRLLVL.

J is TRBJ2-3 and V is TRBV7-2; D unclear. This CDR3 comprises 14 residues. Between the trimmed V and J ends, which lost 3 bases and 4 bases, there was a span of 11 bases. Per germline, CDR1 SGHTA and CDR2 FQGNSA. The CDR3 nucleotides read TGTGCCAGCAGCTTTGGTTCCCCCCCAGATACGCAGTATTTT. It codes for CASSFGSPPDTQYF.

In its sample, this clonotype was seen many times. The gene calls are TRBV7-9 and TRBJ2-5; no definite D call. CDR3 size: 12 residues. With 2 bases removed from V and 5 bases from J, the gap between germline ends came to 6 bases. Per germline, CDR1 SEHNR and CDR2 FQNEAQ (reference sequence). The DNA for the CDR3 is TGTGCCAGCAGCTTAAGGTCGGAGACCCAGTACTTC. It yields the protein CASSLRSETQYF.

Many counts were recorded for this clonotype. The V call is TRBV12-3 or TRBV12-4, the J call TRBJ1-2; no firm D call. The CDR3 is 12 amino acids. V was cut by 5 bases and J by 8 bases, with 12 bases left in between. The DNA for the CDR3 is TGTGCCAGCAGTACACGGACGGGGGGCTACACCTTC. Translating gives CASSTRTGGYTF.

The sample holds a few counts of this clonotype. The CDR3 here is CASSLRTVGRHEQYF. The CDR3 DNA reads TGTGCCAGCAGCCTACGGACGGTTGGGCGGCACGAGCAGTACTTC. The chain couples TRBV11-3 to TRBJ2-7; D gene ambiguous. Germline-derived CDR1 and CDR2 are SGHNT and YENEEA. V shed 5 bases and J shed 5 bases, with 19 bases lying between them. The CDR3 contains 15 residues. The full variable domain, in which reference TRBV11-3 and TRBJ2-7 provide the parts outside the CDR3, is EAGVVQSPRYKIIEKKQPVAFWCNPISGHNTLYWYLQNLGQGPELLIRYENEEAVDDSQLPKDRFSAERLKGVDSTLKIQPAELGDSAVYLCASSLRTVGRHEQYFGPGTRLTVT.

This clonotype was counted many times. J is TRBJ1-1 and V is TRBV12-3 or TRBV12-4, with TRBD1 as a possible D gene (5 bases). This CDR3 comprises 15 residues. V lost 3 bases, J lost 4 bases, and 15 bases lay in between. The CDR3 nucleotides are TGTGCCAGCAGTTTGGGCGACTCCGGGGGCACTGAAGCTTTCTTT. Amino acid sequence: CASSLGDSGGTEAFF.

A few counts support this clonotype. The chain employs TRBV12-3 or TRBV12-4 and TRBJ2-5; TRBD2 agrees at 7 bases. V lost 6 bases to trimming and J lost 7 bases; unmatched junction nucleotides: 8. The CDR3 covers 13 residues. CDR3 sequence: CASRGSPGGTQYF. CDR3 DNA sequence: TGTGCCAGCAGAGGTAGTCCGGGGGGGACCCAGTACTTC.

The chain couples TRBV7-2 to TRBJ2-5; D is possibly TRBD2 (6 bases). Between the trimmed V and J ends, which lost 5 bases and 5 bases, there was a span of 15 bases. The germline V gene has CDR1 SGHTA and CDR2 FQGNSA. This CDR3 has 14 residues. CDR3 sequence: CASSPLAVWETQYF. The CDR3 DNA reads TGTGCCAGCAGCCCACTAGCAGTATGGGAGACCCAGTACTTC.

This clonotype was picked up a small number of times. The chain joins TRBV2 to TRBJ2-7; no firm D call. The V end was cut by 7 bases, the J end by 9 bases, with 19 bases between. CDR3 size: 13 residues. Germline V gene sequence: CDR1 SNHLY, CDR2 FYNNEI. CDR3 in DNA: TGTGCCAGCAACCTAGGACGGGCAGGTGGGCAGTACTTC. Its translation is CASNLGRAGGQYF.